This is a list of T cell receptor beta chains from one sample in a study of blood T cell repertoires in COVID-19. Here immunoSEQ multiplex PCR was the method, and the copy in TCRdb shows in-frame clones only, minus some. The profile covers about 120,000 clones, with more than 75% appearing a single time and 3% to 4% taken by the ten largest. Material: peripheral blood. The receptors were sampled from a man aged 55 to 70 with acute or convalescent COVID-19. CDR3s include the opening cysteine and the closing phenylalanine or tryptophan. The order of the fields is J gene, clone size, V gene, D gene, CDR3 protein, CDR3 DNA. D genes are given only for firm matches. A row's size may be missing; if present it is once, few, many or a size class.

>TRBJ1-3|NA|TRBV25-1|NA
CASSGSGPSGNTIYF
TGTGCCAGCAGTGGCAGCGGACCCTCTGGAAACACCATATATTTT
>TRBJ2-5|NA|TRBV7-2|TRBD1
CASSLGTGRAETQYF
TGTGCCAGCAGCTTAGGGACAGGGCGGGCCGAGACCCAGTACTTC
>TRBJ1-5|few|TRBV7-3|NA
CASSSGVNQPQHF
TGTGCCAGCAGCTCGGGGGTGAATCAGCCCCAGCATTTT
>TRBJ2-6|NA|TRBV5-5|TRBD1
CASSRTDRGSGGANVLTF
TGTGCCAGCAGCAGGACGGACAGGGGATCGGGTGGGGCCAACGTCCTGACTTTC
>TRBJ2-1|NA|TRBV9|TRBD2
CASSSTGLNEQFF
TGTGCCAGCAGTAGTACGGGACTAAACGAGCAGTTCTTC
>TRBJ2-3|many|TRBV4-3|NA
CASSRRVLTDTQYF
TGCGCCAGCAGCAGGCGGGTACTCACAGATACGCAGTATTTT
>TRBJ2-7|NA|TRBV24-1|TRBD2
CATSDRPGLAGADYEQYF
TGTGCCACCAGTGATCGACCGGGACTAGCGGGAGCTGACTACGAGCAGTACTTC
>TRBJ1-5|NA|TRBV19|NA
CASSSPGVDYSNQPQHF
TGTGCCAGTAGTAGCCCAGGGGTCGACTATAGCAATCAGCCCCAGCATTTT
>TRBJ2-2|NA|TRBV28|TRBD2
CASSRAGPRTGELFF
TGTGCCAGCAGCCGAGCGGGGCCCCGCACCGGGGAGCTGTTTTTT
>TRBJ2-7|NA|TRBV28|NA
CASSLPGLAAPDEQYF
TGTGCCAGCAGTCTTCCCGGACTGGCTGCCCCTGACGAGCAGTACTTC
>TRBJ2-5|NA|TRBV12-5|TRBD2
CASGSGTSGLQETQYF
TGTGCTAGTGGTTCCGGGACTAGCGGCCTCCAAGAGACCCAGTACTTC